The 7 T cell receptor beta chains below were found in one sample sequenced in a study of breast tumors, draining lymph nodes, adjacent tissues. TCRdb reanalysed the multiplex PCR reads using MiXCR and keeps one entry per CDR3 protein. The table records 200,000 to 300,000 distinct CDR3 sequences, 30% of them present only once. The lymph nodes were axillary draining lymph nodes from breast cancer patients. Sequencing was done on a sample of axillary lymph node tissue. The receptors originated from a female donor with breast cancer. Some clones in this sample may be carry-over from other donors' samples.

This clonotype has a count of ten or more. This rearrangement joins TRBV5-1 to TRBJ2-2; D possibly corresponds to TRBD1 (6 bases). The V end was cut by 0 bases, the J end by 4 bases, with 13 bases between. The CDR3 spans 16 residues. Germline V gives CDR1 SGHRS, CDR2 YFSETQ. The CDR3 DNA follows: TGCGCCAGCAGCTTGGTGGGGACAACCTCCACCGGGGAGCTGTTTTTT. It translates to CASSLVGTTSTGELFF.

The gene calls are TRBV6-1 and TRBJ1-1; D is possibly TRBD1 (5 bases). The CDR3 contains 14 residues. Germline V gene lookup returns CDR1 MNHNS and CDR2 SASEGT. Trimming pared 0 bases from V and 5 bases from J, leaving 10 bases between. In DNA, the CDR3 is TGTGCCAGCAGTGAAGCGGGTGGGGGAACTGAAGCTTTCTTT. This sequence encodes CASSEAGGGTEAFF.

This chain joins TRBV27 and TRBJ1-5; D remains ambiguous. This CDR3 contains 13 residues. Germline assignment: CDR1 MNHEY and CDR2 SMNVEV (reference sequence). Trimming took 6 bases from V and 3 from J, leaving 9 bases between them. The CDR3 spells CASSPTLNQPQHF. DNA for the CDR3: TGTGCCAGCAGCCCAACCCTCAATCAGCCCCAGCATTTT.

This clonotype has a count of ten or more. This sequence joins TRBV5-8 and TRBJ2-3; 8 nucleotides match TRBD2. V was clipped by 4 bases and J by 2 bases; unmatched bases: 3. The V gene's germline CDR1 is SGHTS and CDR2 YDEGEE. CDR3 length: 14 amino acids. The CDR3 here is CASSLSGNTDTQYF. CDR3 DNA: TGTGCCAGCAGCCTTAGCGGGAACACAGATACGCAGTATTTT.

The chain links TRBV2 to TRBJ2-1; 11 nucleotides agree with TRBD2. Germline V gene sequence: CDR1 SNHLY, CDR2 FYNNEI. The CDR3 covers 15 residues. V lost 6 bases and J lost 3; bases outside the gene matches: 4. The CDR3 region has the DNA TGTGCCAGCAGGAGGACTAGCGGGTACTACAATGAGCAGTTCTTC. Translating gives CASRRTSGYYNEQFF.

The V call is TRBV6-1, the J call TRBJ2-1; D is uncertain. CDR1 and CDR2 (germline): MNHNS, SASEGT. The CDR3 consists of 15 residues. V shed 2 bases and J shed 4 bases, with 12 bases lying between them. The CDR3 bases are TGTGCCAGCAGTGAATCTATTTCCGGATACAATGAGCAGTTCTTC. The encoded protein is CASSESISGYNEQFF.

DNA of the CDR3: TGTGCTGGCAGCTTAGCGCTACGGCAGGGTGGCGAAAAACTGTTTTTT. Protein product: CAGSLALRQGGEKLFF. V is TRBV7-7 and J is TRBJ1-4, with D perhaps matching TRBD1 (5 bases). The CDR3 runs 16 residues. Per the germline V gene, CDR1 is SSHAT and CDR2 is FNYEAQ (reference sequence). Combining the CDR3 with reference TRBV7-7 and TRBJ1-4 gives the whole variable domain GAGVSQSPRYKVTKRGQDVTLRCDPISSHATLYWYQQALGQGPEFLTYFNYEAQPDKSGLPSDRFSAERPEGSISTLTIQRTEQRDSAMYRCAGSLALRQGGEKLFFGSGTQLSVL.